This T cell receptor (beta chain) came from a study of blood T cell repertoires in COVID-19. As for the study in general: Some COVID-19 samples were acute and others convalescent; all came from the United States, Italy and Spain. T cells, B-cell-depleted T cells, or PBMCs provided the cDNA or gDNA that served as material.

Original handling: For nucleated cells, counts were estimated from reference gene primer amplification. Method: immunoSEQ multiplex PCR; TCRdb's copy keeps in-frame clones and lacks some. V and J calls and clone size follow that table, whereas D and trimming were derived from the DNA. The table includes tens of thousands of clones, approximately 80% detected once. This CDR3 comprises 13 residues. Germline assignment: CDR1 ENHRY and CDR2 SYGVKD. V was cut by 8 bases and J by 7 bases, with 15 bases left in between. The chain recombines TRBV10-3 with TRBJ2-1; perhaps TRBD1 as D (6 bases). Sequencing was performed on peripheral blood. This receptor was taken from a human donor in a cohort sampled during active COVID-19. As DNA, the CDR3 is TGTGCCATCGGTCAGGGGTTGGCTAATGAGCAGTTCTTC. It translates to CAIGQGLANEQFF.